The 4 T cell receptor beta chains given below trace back to one sample, sequenced in a study of shared clonotypes between healthy human individuals (dated by TCRdb to the early 2020s). The library came from the immunoSEQ multiplex PCR assay. The source is immuneACCESS, and TCRdb retained only in-frame sequences with V and J called. Part of the clones is not carried over; for the studies checked, unresolved V genes explain less than half of this, and the remainder is unexplained. The sample has 900,000 to 1,200,000 clones on record, about four fifths of them singletons. 0.5% to 0.65% of the sample is in the top ten clones. Source material: memory CD4+ T cells from PBMCs. What this sample's cell subset or site label stands for: CD45RA-negative fraction. Source of these receptors: a man between 18 and 29 years old in good health. Some clones in this sample may be carry-over from other donors' samples.

The rearrangement joins TRBV25-1 to TRBJ2-7; D perhaps matches TRBD2 (6 bases). Trimming cost V 8 bases and J 2 bases, with 10 bases left between them. The CDR3 runs to 12 residues. CDR1 and CDR2 (germline): MGHDK, SYGVNS. The CDR3: CASGGATYEQYF. DNA for the CDR3: TGTGCCAGCGGCGGGGCTACCTACGAGCAGTACTTC.

The V gene is TRBV19, the J gene TRBJ2-1; 8 bases align to TRBD2. Germline CDR1 is LNHDA and CDR2 is SQIVND (reference sequence). This CDR3 is built from 14 residues. Losses at the gene ends were 3 bases for V and 8 bases for J; bases not matched to a gene: 6. The CDR3 bases are TGTGCCAGTAGTATCTGGGGGCGGGAGGATGAGCAGTTCTTC. It translates to CASSIWGREDEQFF.

The CDR3 spells CASSASGGPRHEQYF. CDR3 nucleotides: TGTGCCAGCAGTGCGTCGGGAGGGCCTCGACACGAGCAGTACTTC. This chain links TRBV28 with TRBJ2-7; 8 positions match TRBD2. This CDR3 is built from 15 residues. The V gene's germline CDR1 is MDHEN and CDR2 SYDVKM. V gave up 5 bases and J gave up 5 bases; unmatched junction bases: 11.

This clone was picked up one time. The chain has TRBV27 and TRBJ1-1; TRBD1 matches 7 bases. Losses at the gene ends were 4 bases for V and 4 bases for J; bases not matched to a gene: 3. The CDR3 is 13 residues long. CDR1 is MNHEY, CDR2 SMNVEV, per germline (reference sequence). CDR3 DNA: TGTGCCAGCAGTTGGGACAGAACCACTGAAGCTTTCTTT. Translating it yields CASSWDRTTEAFF.